The 26 T cell receptor beta chains reported below all come from one sample, sequenced in a study of post-analysis software for immune sequencing data. Libraries were made from TCR beta cDNA, and they carried unique molecular identifiers. TCRdb processed the PCR reads anew with MiXCR; each CDR3 protein has one entry. The sample holds about 430,000 distinct CDR3 sequences, less than 40% seen once. Antigen specificity for these receptors is unknown. Study observations and caveats: In patients, about 5 TRBV segments were more frequent than in controls, with TRBV5-6, TRBV5-1 and TRBV20-1 among them.

Sequencing was performed on blood. Receptors were obtained from a girl aged 2-9 years with multiple sclerosis.

This clonotype was found a few times. This chain connects TRBV7-9 to TRBJ1-2, with 7 bases that match TRBD1. The CDR3 spans 15 residues. J gave up 7 bases and V 7 bases, and 15 bases lay outside the gene matches. Per the germline V gene, CDR1 is SEHNR and CDR2 is FQNEAQ (reference sequence). This CDR3 reads CASTKEGVQGGGYTF. DNA of the CDR3: TGTGCCAGCACCAAAGAAGGGGTCCAGGGGGGTGGCTACACCTTC.

This clonotype was seen a few times. The V call is TRBV29-1, the J call TRBJ2-3; 11 nucleotides align to TRBD2. J gave up 2 bases and V 5 bases, and 12 bases lay outside the gene matches. The CDR3 sequence is 17 residues long. CDR1 is SQVTM, CDR2 ANQGSEA, per germline. Here the CDR3 DNA reads TGCAGCGTTCAAACCCCAGCACTAGCGGGGGTCACAGATACGCAGTATTTT. Amino acid sequence: CSVQTPALAGVTDTQYF.

Notes on this clonotype: The junction does not match germline at one end; this may be a read error. CDR3 in DNA: TGTGCCAGCAGCCAAGATCTGGGGACAGCCTACGGGCAGTACTTC. Translating gives CASSQDLGTAYGQYF. The rearrangement uses TRBV4-2 and TRBJ2-7, with 7 bases that match TRBD1. Germline V gives CDR1 LGHNA, CDR2 YNFKEQ. There are 15 residues in the CDR3.

The chain uses TRBV12-3 or TRBV12-4 and TRBJ1-5, with 7 bases that match TRBD1. The V segment lost 1 base and the J segment 0 bases; nucleotides outside the gene matches: 9. CDR3 length: 18 residues. CDR3 in amino acids: CASSLVTEGQISNQPQHF. CDR3 nucleotide sequence: TGTGCCAGCAGTTTAGTTACAGAGGGACAGATTAGCAATCAGCCCCAGCATTTT.

The V and J genes are TRBV7-2 and TRBJ1-2, with D maybe TRBD1 (5 bases). CDR1 SGHTA and CDR2 FQGNSA come from the germline V gene. V lost 5 bases and J lost 8, with 15 bases in between. This CDR3 region has 13 residues. The CDR3 nucleotides are TGTGCCAGCAGCCCACGGGACTCCCGCGGCTACACCTTC. It specifies CASSPRDSRGYTF.

Of note for this clonotype: Compared with germline, one end of the junction differs, possibly owing to a read error. The V and J genes are TRBV5-1 and TRBJ1-2; 7 nucleotides match TRBD1. The CDR3 is 18 residues long. In germline, CDR1 is SGHRS, CDR2 YFSETQ. The CDR3 bases are TGCACCAGCAGCTTGCGCGGTCCCTCAGGGGGTGATTACTATGGCTACACCTTC. It codes for CTSSLRGPSGGDYYGYTF.

The rearrangement uses TRBV12-3 or TRBV12-4 and TRBJ1-6, with a weak D call TRBD1 (5 bases). The V end lost 3 bases, the J end lost 6 bases, and 12 bases lay between the germline ends. The CDR3 spans 15 residues. CDR3 bases: TGTGCCAGCAGTTTGAGGGGAATGGGTAATTCACCCCTCCACTTT. This encodes CASSLRGMGNSPLHF.

The J gene is TRBJ2-7, the V gene TRBV29-1; D gene ambiguous. Germline V CDR1 and CDR2: SQVTM, ANQGSEA. V was trimmed by 0 bases and J by 0 bases, leaving 6 bases between them. The CDR3 loop spans 13 amino acids. The CDR3 loop is CSVEEGRSYEQYF. CDR3 sequence (DNA): TGCAGCGTTGAAGAAGGCCGCTCCTACGAGCAGTACTTC.

In nucleotides, the CDR3 is TGTGCCAGCAGGACCGGCGCCGGATTTAATGAGCAGTTCTTC. Translation: CASRTGAGFNEQFF. The chain combines TRBV2 with TRBJ2-1; D gene ambiguous. V was cut by 6 bases and J by 7 bases, with 16 bases left in between. Germline V gene sequence: CDR1 SNHLY, CDR2 FYNNEI. The CDR3 loop spans 14 amino acids.

The chain carries TRBV28 and TRBJ2-1; 13 nucleotides agree with TRBD2. The trim removed 5 bases at V and 6 bases at J, leaving 4 bases unmatched. Germline CDR1 and CDR2: MDHEN and SYDVKM. The CDR3 runs 15 residues. CDR3 sequence (DNA): TGTGCCAGCAGTCTGGGACTAGCGGGGTTCAATGAGCAGTTCTTC. Amino acid sequence: CASSLGLAGFNEQFF.

The chain employs TRBV9 and TRBJ2-1, with 7 bases that match TRBD2. The better agreement between TRBJ2-7 and the DNA end casts doubt on the J call. CDR3 size: 15 residues. Germline assignment: CDR1 SGDLS and CDR2 YYNGEE. For the CDR3, the DNA is TGTGCCAGCAGCCCGGCGGCGGGAGTCGCCTACGAGCAGTACTTC. This gives the protein CASSPAAGVAYEQYF.

The V and J genes are TRBV9 and TRBJ2-1; 10 positions agree with TRBD2. The junction had 7 bases not matched to a gene; V was cut back by 3 bases and J by 7 bases. Germline V gives CDR1 SGDLS, CDR2 YYNGEE. The CDR3 has 15 residues. The CDR3 is CASSASGGAVNEQFF. The CDR3 nucleotides read TGTGCCAGCAGCGCCAGCGGGGGGGCGGTGAATGAGCAGTTCTTC. The variable domain in full, with the rest retrieved from reference TRBV9 and TRBJ2-1, is DSGVTQTPKHLITATGQRVTLRCSPRSGDLSVYWYQQSLDQGLQFLIQYYNGEERAKGNILERFSAQQFPDLHSELNLSSLELGDSALYFCASSASGGAVNEQFFGPGTRLTVL.

This clonotype showed up just a few times. V usage is TRBV13 and J usage is TRBJ1-2; 11 positions match TRBD1. The CDR3 consists of 15 residues. Unmatched junction bases numbered 6, after V lost 5 bases and J lost 4 bases. Germline lookup yields CDR1 PRHDT and CDR2 FYEKMQ (reference sequence). The CDR3 DNA is TGTGCCAGCAGCGCAACCGGGACAGGGGGCTATGGCTACACCTTC. It specifies CASSATGTGGYGYTF. The complete variable domain, with remaining parts taken from reference TRBV13 and TRBJ1-2, reads AAGVIQSPRHLIKEKRETATLKCYPIPRHDTVYWYQQGPGQDPQFLISFYEKMQSDKGSIPDRFSAQQFSDYHSELNMSSLELGDSALYFCASSATGTGGYGYTFGSGTRLTVV.

J is TRBJ2-1 and V is TRBV6-5, with 7 nucleotides matching TRBD1. The CDR3 contains 15 residues. Germline values: CDR1 MNHEY, CDR2 SVGAGI. The trim removed 2 bases at V and 4 bases at J, leaving 5 bases unmatched. CDR3 protein: CASSYTDREYNEQFF. The CDR3 coding sequence is TGTGCCAGCAGTTACACCGACAGGGAATACAATGAGCAGTTCTTC.

The chain recombines TRBV9 with TRBJ2-3; D is uncertain. CDR3 length: 15 residues. In germline, CDR1 is SGDLS, CDR2 YYNGEE. Trimming shortened V by 0 bases and J by 6 bases, and 14 bases separated the two germline ends. CDR3 DNA sequence: TGTGCCAGCAGCGTAGGAGCGAACCTGATGGATACGCAGTATTTT. Residues: CASSVGANLMDTQYF.

This clonotype was counted a few times. V usage is TRBV12-3 or TRBV12-4 and J usage is TRBJ2-2; no definite D call. The length of the CDR3 is 15 residues. Between the trimmed V and J ends, which lost 7 bases and 7 bases, there was a span of 19 bases. DNA for the CDR3: TGTGCCAGCACCCCCACGGCAGGCAGGAACGGGGAGCTGTTTTTT. Translating it yields CASTPTAGRNGELFF.

This clonotype was picked up a small number of times. V and J are TRBV6-1 and TRBJ2-5; D gene uncertain. The better agreement between TRBJ2-7 and the DNA end casts doubt on the J call. Per the germline V gene, CDR1 is MNHNS and CDR2 is SASEGT. The CDR3 length is 13 residues. Here the CDR3 reads CASSEGRTHEQYF. CDR3 sequence (DNA): TGTGCCAGCAGTGAAGGCAGGACCCACGAGCAGTACTTC.

V usage is TRBV7-3 and J usage is TRBJ2-7; 10 nucleotides match TRBD1. The CDR3 consists of 17 residues. V lost 5 bases and J lost 3; bases outside the gene matches: 13. CDR1 SGHTA and CDR2 FQGTGA come from the germline V gene. Written as DNA, the CDR3 is TGTGCCAGCAGCATCCGGGACAGGGGATTTGATTTCTACGAGCAGTACTTC. Protein sequence: CASSIRDRGFDFYEQYF. Using reference TRBV7-3 and TRBJ2-7 for the parts outside the CDR3, the full variable domain is GAGVSQTPSNKVTEKGKYVELRCDPISGHTALYWYRQSLGQGPEFLIYFQGTGAADDSGLPNDRFFAVRPEGSVSTLKIQRTERGDSAVYLCASSIRDRGFDFYEQYFGPGTRLTVT.

This clonotype showed up just once. The chain carries TRBV7-2 and TRBJ2-1, with 12 bases fitting TRBD2. The length of the CDR3 is 17 residues. V lost 2 bases, J lost 6 bases, and 8 bases stayed unmatched. In germline, CDR1 is SGHTA, CDR2 FQGNSA. CDR3 in amino acids: CASSLMTSGSRLNEQFF. The CDR3 DNA sequence: TGTGCCAGCAGCTTAATGACTAGCGGGAGCCGACTCAATGAGCAGTTCTTC.

The sample holds a few counts of this clonotype. The chain carries TRBV5-5 and TRBJ2-1; D might be TRBD1 (6 bases). Germline CDR1 SGHKS, CDR2 YYEKEE (reference sequence). V was cut by 1 base and J by 8 bases, with 19 bases left in between. The CDR3 extends over 16 amino acids. CDR3 nucleotide sequence: TGTGCCAGCAGCTTGTTGTGGGACACCTACCTAGATGAGCAGTTCTTC. Translation: CASSLLWDTYLDEQFF.

V gene TRBV20-1 combines with J gene TRBJ2-7, with 10 bases identical to TRBD2. The V gene's germline CDR1 is DFQATT and CDR2 SNEGSKA (reference sequence). This CDR3 has 14 amino acids. V dropped 2 bases and J dropped 3; count of bases not matched to a gene: 4. The CDR3 reads CSARSGRDIYEQYF. CDR3 nucleotides: TGCAGTGCTAGAAGCGGGAGGGACATCTACGAGCAGTACTTC.

The chain uses TRBV29-1 and TRBJ2-5; 13 nucleotides agree with TRBD2. J gave up 5 bases and V 6 bases, and 3 bases lay outside the gene matches. Germline CDR1 and CDR2: SQVTM and ANQGSEA. The CDR3 consists of 13 residues. CDR3: CSVGLAGMETQYF. In DNA form, the CDR3 reads TGCAGCGTGGGACTAGCGGGAATGGAGACCCAGTACTTC.

The sample holds a few counts of this clonotype. This chain joins TRBV10-1 and TRBJ2-3; perhaps TRBD2 as D (6 bases). V was cut by 7 bases and J by 4 bases, with 21 bases left in between. This CDR3 is 16 amino acids long. Per the germline V gene, CDR1 is WNHNN and CDR2 is SYGVQD (reference sequence). DNA of the CDR3: TGCGCCAGCAACTCAGGAGGTAGCGGCCACTCAGATACGCAGTATTTT. As protein: CASNSGGSGHSDTQYF.

This clonotype was counted between two and nine times. The chain uses TRBV20-1 and TRBJ2-7, with TRBD2 matching over 10 bases. J was trimmed by 2 bases and V by 2 bases; bases with no gene match: 0. The germline V gene has CDR1 DFQATT and CDR2 SNEGSKA (reference sequence). The CDR3 has 13 amino acids. The CDR3 sequence is CSARTSGAYEQYF. Written as DNA, the CDR3 is TGCAGTGCTAGAACTAGCGGGGCCTACGAGCAGTACTTC.

V and J are TRBV12-3 or TRBV12-4 and TRBJ1-2; TRBD1 matches 7 bases. Trimming removed 8 bases from V and 6 bases from J; junction bases left unmatched: 6. The CDR3 has 12 residues. The CDR3 region is CASFGTANGYTF. CDR3 nucleotides: TGTGCCAGCTTTGGGACAGCAAATGGCTACACCTTC.

The chain recombines TRBV13 with TRBJ2-7; possibly TRBD2 for D (6 bases). Trimming took off 4 bases at V and 7 bases at J, with 14 bases between the two ends. Germline values: CDR1 PRHDT, CDR2 FYEKMQ (reference sequence). This CDR3 has 13 amino acids. The CDR3 sequence: CASSWTLAEEQYF. In DNA, the CDR3 is TGTGCCAGCAGCTGGACACTAGCCGAAGAGCAGTACTTC.